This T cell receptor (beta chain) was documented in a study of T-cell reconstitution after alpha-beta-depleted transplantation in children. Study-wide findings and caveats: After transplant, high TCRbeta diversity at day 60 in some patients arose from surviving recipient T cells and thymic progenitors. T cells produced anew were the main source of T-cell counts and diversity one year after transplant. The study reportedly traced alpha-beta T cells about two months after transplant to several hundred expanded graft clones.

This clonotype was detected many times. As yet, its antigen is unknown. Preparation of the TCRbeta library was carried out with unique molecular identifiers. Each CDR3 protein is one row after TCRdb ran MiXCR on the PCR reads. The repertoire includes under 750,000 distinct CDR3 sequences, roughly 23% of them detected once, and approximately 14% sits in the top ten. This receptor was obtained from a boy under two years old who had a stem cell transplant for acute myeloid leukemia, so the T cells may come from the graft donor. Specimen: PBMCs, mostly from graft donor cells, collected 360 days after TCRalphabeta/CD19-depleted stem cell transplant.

The CDR3 DNA is TGCGCCAGCAGCCAAGGAGTTGAGCGGAGCACAGATACGCAGTATTTT. Translated, it gives CASSQGVERSTDTQYF. The gene calls are TRBV4-3 and TRBJ2-3, with a weak D call TRBD2 (5 bases). Germline V gives CDR1 LGHNA, CDR2 YSLEER. The CDR3 loop spans 16 amino acids. V was trimmed by 1 base and J by 0 bases, leaving 11 bases between them.